Below are 29 T cell receptor beta chains sequenced from a single sample in a study of blood T cell repertoires in COVID-19. Sequenced by immunoSEQ multiplex PCR; TCRdb stores in-frame clones only, minus some. The sample holds about 27,000 clones; 90% to 95% are singletons and the top ten take about 16%. Material for sequencing was peripheral blood. These receptors originate from a human donor with active COVID-19. The donor label of this sample is uncertain.

This rearrangement joins TRBV5-6 to TRBJ2-1, with 14 positions matching TRBD2. Germline V gene sequence: CDR1 SGHDT, CDR2 YYEEEE. The junction had 5 bases not matched to a gene; V was cut back by 3 bases and J by 9 bases. The CDR3 is 15 residues long. CDR3 region: CASSSRLAGGGEQFF. CDR3 bases: TGTGCCAGCAGCTCGAGACTAGCGGGAGGGGGTGAGCAGTTCTTC.

This clone showed up just a few times. The chain recombines TRBV29-1 with TRBJ1-3; 7 bases agree with TRBD1. V lost 6 bases and J lost 2; bases outside the gene matches: 4. The CDR3 runs to 13 residues. Germline loops: CDR1 SQVTM, CDR2 ANQGSEA. The CDR3 coding sequence is TGCAGCGTGGCTACAGGGGCTGGAAACACCATATATTTT. Protein: CSVATGAGNTIYF.

The V and J genes are TRBV7-9 and TRBJ1-4, with 8 bases identical to TRBD1. The CDR3 has 15 amino acids. CDR1 and CDR2 (germline): SEHNR, FQNEAQ (reference sequence). V shed 0 bases, J shed 5 bases, and the junction held 2 bases outside the gene matches. The CDR3: CASSLAGTGNEKLFF. The CDR3 nucleotides are TGTGCCAGCAGCTTAGCCGGGACAGGAAATGAAAAACTGTTTTTT.

V and J are TRBV9 and TRBJ2-7, with D tentatively TRBD1 (5 bases). Germline CDR1 reads SGDLS; CDR2 reads YYNGEE. The V end was cut by 4 bases, the J end by 2 bases, with 13 bases between. The CDR3 is 14 residues long. In nucleotides, the CDR3 is TGTGCCAGCAGCACGCAGACAGCCCCCTACGAGCAGTACTTC. As protein: CASSTQTAPYEQYF.

CDR3 amino acids: CASSLAAYEQYF. The DNA for the CDR3 is TGTGCCAGCAGTTTAGCGGCCTACGAGCAGTACTTC. The rearrangement links TRBV28 to TRBJ2-7; D is ambiguous. The V gene's germline CDR1 is MDHEN and CDR2 SYDVKM. V shed 2 bases and J shed 2 bases, with 4 bases lying between them. The CDR3 loop spans 12 amino acids.

By frequency in the sample, this clone is medium-sized. The chain carries TRBV4-2 and TRBJ2-7; 14 bases fit TRBD2. The V and J ends lost 1 base and 6 bases, in that order; junction bases with no gene match: 5. This CDR3 is built from 16 residues. Germline V CDR1 and CDR2: LGHNA, YNFKEQ. CDR3 nucleotides: TGTGCCAGCAGCCAAGGGACTAGCGGGAGGATCGCCGAGCAGTACTTC. It is translated as CASSQGTSGRIAEQYF.

Here the CDR3 reads CASSVAPRYNEQFF. The CDR3 DNA is TGTGCCAGCAGCGTAGCTCCCCGGTACAATGAGCAGTTCTTC. This sequence joins TRBV9 and TRBJ2-1, with unresolved D. There are 14 residues in the CDR3. The germline V gene encodes CDR1 SGDLS and CDR2 YYNGEE. Between the trimmed V and J ends, which lost 0 bases and 4 bases, there was a span of 8 bases.

This rearrangement joins TRBV4-3 to TRBJ2-2; a weak D match, TRBD2 (7 bases). V was clipped by 0 bases and J by 4 bases, with 15 bases between them. This CDR3 spans 17 amino acids. Germline-derived CDR1 and CDR2 are LGHNA and YSLEER. The DNA for the CDR3 is TGCGCCAGCAGCCAAGATCGTCGCGGGGGCGTCACCGGGGAGCTGTTTTTT. Amino acids: CASSQDRRGGVTGELFF.

V is TRBV6-5 and J is TRBJ2-4; 13 bases align to TRBD2. The junction had 5 bases not matched to a gene; V was cut back by 3 bases and J by 6 bases. The CDR3 totals 16 residues. CDR1 is MNHEY and CDR2 is SVGAGI in the germline V gene. The CDR3 spells CASSYGTSGAGNIQYF. In DNA, the CDR3 is TGTGCCAGCAGTTATGGGACTAGCGGGGCAGGAAACATTCAGTACTTC.

The chain couples TRBV18 to TRBJ2-1; 8 nucleotides line up with TRBD2. CDR1 and CDR2 (germline): KGHSH, LQKENI. The CDR3 covers 17 residues. V lost 3 bases to trimming and J lost 7 bases; unmatched junction nucleotides: 14. The CDR3 nucleotides read TGTGCCAGCTCACCGTCAGCGGGAGTAGTTAGGCCGAATGAGCAGTTCTTC. Translation: CASSPSAGVVRPNEQFF.

The CDR3 bases are TGCAGCGCTATGCGACAGGGGGCATATGGCTACACCTTC. Protein product: CSAMRQGAYGYTF. The V gene is TRBV29-1, the J gene TRBJ1-2, with 10 nucleotides matching TRBD1. The junction had 7 bases not matched to a gene; V was cut back by 7 bases and J by 5 bases. The CDR3 is made up of 13 amino acids. CDR1 SQVTM and CDR2 ANQGSEA come from the germline V gene.

The J gene is TRBJ2-2, the V gene TRBV3-1 (or the pseudogene TRBV3-2); possible D gene TRBD1, 5 bases. V shed 1 base and J shed 0 bases, with 15 bases lying between them. Germline CDR1 LGHDT, CDR2 YNNKEL (reference sequence). This CDR3 is built from 18 residues. CDR3 bases: TGTGCCAGCAGCCAAGGCATGAAGGACACCGCGAACACCGGGGAGCTGTTTTTT. This gives the protein CASSQGMKDTANTGELFF.

J is TRBJ2-3 and V is TRBV7-9; maybe TRBD2 (5 bases). V dropped 3 bases and J dropped 1 base, with 17 bases sitting between them. Germline values: CDR1 SEHNR, CDR2 FQNEAQ (reference sequence). The CDR3 covers 17 residues. CDR3 sequence (DNA): TGTGCCAGCAGCTTTTTATGGGGAGAGACGGGCACAGATACGCAGTATTTT. It is translated as CASSFLWGETGTDTQYF.

The J gene is TRBJ2-7, the V gene TRBV24-1; TRBD1 matches at 8 bases. Losses at the gene ends were 2 bases for V and 5 bases for J; bases not matched to a gene: 1. The CDR3 length is 13 residues. CDR1 and CDR2 from the germline V gene are KGHDR and SFDVKD. The CDR3 DNA is TGTGCCACCAGTGATTCAGGGGGCAACGAGCAGTACTTC. Amino acid sequence: CATSDSGGNEQYF.

This clone has more than one count but fewer than ten. V usage is TRBV4-1 and J usage is TRBJ2-7; D perhaps matches TRBD1 (5 bases). The CDR3 spans 15 residues. From germline, CDR1 is MGHRA and CDR2 YSYEKL. The ends were cut back, 0 bases at V and 4 bases at J, with 13 bases in the middle. The CDR3 coding sequence is TGCGCCAGCAGCCAAGATGTTCAGGGCCGGTACGAGCAGTACTTC. Its protein is CASSQDVQGRYEQYF.

This clone was observed once. The chain links TRBV24-1 to TRBJ2-5, with D perhaps TRBD2 (6 bases). The length of the CDR3 is 16 residues. CDR1 and CDR2 from the germline V gene are KGHDR and SFDVKD. The germline V and J ends were trimmed by 4 bases and 1 base, with 15 bases remaining between them. CDR3 coding DNA: TGTGCCACCAGTGACGCCGCCGGGAGTACCCAAGAGACCCAGTACTTC. Its protein is CATSDAAGSTQETQYF.

V is TRBV6-2 or TRBV6-3 and J is TRBJ2-1; 16 bases line up with TRBD2. In germline, CDR1 is MNHEY, CDR2 SVGEGT. Trimming took 6 bases from V and 7 from J; bases not matched to a gene: 6. The CDR3 length is 16 residues. The CDR3 DNA reads TGTGCCAGCAGCCAGGGACTAGCGGGGGGGGAAAATGAGCAGTTCTTC. It specifies CASSQGLAGGENEQFF.

This clone was seen just once. The V call is TRBV6-4, the J call TRBJ1-1; D ambiguous. This CDR3 has 14 residues. The V end was cut by 2 bases, the J end by 2 bases, with 9 bases between. Per germline, CDR1 MRHNA and CDR2 SNTAGT. CDR3 region: CASSDNGPNTEAFF. For the CDR3, the DNA is TGTGCCAGCAGTGACAACGGTCCCAACACTGAAGCTTTCTTT.

This clone appeared a few times. V usage is TRBV7-9 and J usage is TRBJ1-2; D possibly corresponds to TRBD1 (5 bases). The CDR3 has 13 amino acids. V was trimmed by 3 bases and J by 3 bases, leaving 8 bases between them. Germline CDR1 is SEHNR and CDR2 is FQNEAQ (reference sequence). CDR3 region: CASSLGTDYGYTF. The CDR3, as DNA: TGTGCCAGCAGCTTGGGGACTGACTATGGCTACACCTTC.

This rearrangement joins TRBV4-3 to TRBJ2-2; D is possibly TRBD2 (6 bases). The CDR3 is made up of 15 amino acids. The ends were cut back, 3 bases at V and 2 bases at J, with 10 bases in the middle. Germline V CDR1 and CDR2: LGHNA, YSLEER. The chain's CDR3 is CASSQPGLNTGELFF. CDR3 bases: TGCGCCAGCAGCCAGCCGGGACTTAACACCGGGGAGCTGTTTTTT.

In DNA, the CDR3 is TGTGCCACCAGTGATTTAGTAGGACAAGAGCAGTTCTTC. Translation: CATSDLVGQEQFF. The V and J genes are TRBV24-1 and TRBJ2-1; D might be TRBD1 (5 bases). CDR3 size: 13 residues. Germline CDR1 and CDR2: KGHDR and SFDVKD. With 1 base removed from V and 10 bases from J, the gap between germline ends came to 10 bases.

The chain uses TRBV5-1 and TRBJ2-7; 7 nucleotides align to TRBD2. Trimming removed 4 bases from V and 3 bases from J; junction bases left unmatched: 10. Germline CDR1 and CDR2: SGHRS and YFSETQ. This CDR3 region has 15 residues. The CDR3: CASSPGGGGGYEQYF. For the CDR3, the DNA is TGCGCCAGCAGCCCTGGCGGCGGGGGTGGCTACGAGCAGTACTTC.

The chain has TRBV9 and TRBJ1-3; D remains unclear. CDR1 is SGDLS and CDR2 is YYNGEE in the germline V gene. The CDR3 covers 15 residues. The V and J ends lost 0 bases and 4 bases respectively, with 11 bases between them. The CDR3 here is CASSVERDRGNTIYF. The CDR3 bases are TGTGCCAGCAGCGTAGAGAGGGATAGAGGAAACACCATATATTTT. The full variable domain, completed using reference TRBV9 and TRBJ1-3, is DSGVTQTPKHLITATGQRVTLRCSPRSGDLSVYWYQQSLDQGLQFLIQYYNGEERAKGNILERFSAQQFPDLHSELNLSSLELGDSALYFCASSVERDRGNTIYFGEGSWLTVV.

The sample holds one count of this clone. The gene calls are TRBV7-2 and TRBJ2-7, with 8 bases that match TRBD1. The CDR3 loop spans 15 amino acids. Germline loops: CDR1 SGHTA, CDR2 FQGNSA. Germline trimming cut 4 bases from V and 6 bases from J; bases unmatched to any gene: 11. CDR3 nucleotide sequence: TGTGCCAGCAGCTCAACCGGGACAGGAGGGGCCGAGCAGTACTTC. As protein: CASSSTGTGGAEQYF.

The chain links TRBV27 to TRBJ2-3; 7 bases fit TRBD2. V shed 4 bases and J 0 bases; nucleotides not matched to a gene: 10. The CDR3 spans 17 residues. CDR1 is MNHEY, CDR2 SMNVEV, per germline (reference sequence). Written as DNA, the CDR3 is TGTGCCAGCAGTTCGTCTCCGACTAGCCGGAGCACAGATACGCAGTATTTT. Its translation: CASSSSPTSRSTDTQYF.

The chain carries TRBV4-3 and TRBJ2-5, with D perhaps matching TRBD1 (5 bases). This CDR3 is built from 12 residues. Germline loops: CDR1 LGHNA, CDR2 YSLEER. V was pared by 1 base and J by 11 bases, with 11 bases between. The CDR3 region is CASSQGGRAQYF. In DNA form, the CDR3 reads TGCGCCAGCAGCCAAGGCGGCAGGGCGCAGTACTTC.

The chain links TRBV10-3 to TRBJ1-2; D is unresolved. Trimming cost V 6 bases and J 6 bases, with 14 bases left between them. The CDR3 is 13 amino acids. Germline V CDR1 and CDR2: ENHRY, SYGVKD. The CDR3 region is CAISGSGNNGYTF. As DNA, the CDR3 is TGTGCCATCAGCGGTTCCGGGAATAATGGCTACACCTTC.

This clone came up once. The chain couples TRBV4-3 to TRBJ2-5, with 8 bases that match TRBD2. Trimming at V came to 4 bases and at J to 1 base, leaving 11 bases not matched to a gene. This CDR3 region has 17 residues. Germline assignment: CDR1 LGHNA and CDR2 YSLEER. CDR3 sequence reads: CASSLDDASGFQETQYF. The CDR3 DNA follows: TGCGCCAGCAGCCTAGACGACGCTAGCGGGTTCCAAGAGACCCAGTACTTC.

This clone was seen more than once but under ten times. The genes are TRBV19 and TRBJ1-4; D not certain. Trimming cost V 1 base and J 11 bases, with 8 bases left between them. The CDR3 has 12 residues. In germline, CDR1 is LNHDA, CDR2 SQIVND (reference sequence). CDR3 loop: CASSIGLQKLFF. As DNA, the CDR3 is TGTGCCAGTAGTATAGGACTGCAGAAACTGTTTTTT.